The 8 T cell receptor beta chains in this list originate from one sample, sequenced in a study of blood T cell repertoires in COVID-19. Method: immunoSEQ multiplex PCR; TCRdb's copy keeps in-frame clones and lacks some. This sample yields about 310,000 clones, of which about nine tenths are seen a single time; about 9.5% belongs to the top ten. Sequencing was performed on PBMCs or T cells enriched from blood (not recorded which). The receptors were sampled from a woman between 35 and 50 years old who had recovered from COVID-19.

This clone was recorded a few times. This CDR3 is CASSLPGYARNEQFF. In nucleotides, the CDR3 is TGTGCCAGCAGCTTGCCGGGATACGCTAGAAATGAGCAGTTCTTC. This rearrangement joins TRBV5-6 to TRBJ2-1, with D tentatively TRBD2 (5 bases). Between the trimmed V and J ends, which lost 1 base and 7 bases, there was a span of 15 bases. The length of the CDR3 is 15 residues. Germline CDR1 reads SGHDT; CDR2 reads YYEEEE.

The chain employs TRBV28 and TRBJ1-1, with a weak D call TRBD1 (6 bases). V lost 6 bases and J lost 0, with 17 bases in between. The germline CDR1 and CDR2 sequences are MDHEN and SYDVKM. This CDR3 is 16 amino acids long. The CDR3 DNA follows: TGTGCCAGCAGATCCCGGGACAACCCCATGAACACTGAAGCTTTCTTT. The encoded protein is CASRSRDNPMNTEAFF.

The chain employs TRBV28 and TRBJ1-2; D gene ambiguous. V lost 3 bases and J 4 bases, leaving 12 bases between the germline ends. The CDR3 totals 14 residues. Germline CDR1 reads MDHEN; CDR2 reads SYDVKM. CDR3 sequence: CASSFPYMIYGYTF. The CDR3 nucleotides read TGTGCCAGCAGTTTTCCGTACATGATCTATGGCTACACCTTC.

V gene TRBV24-1 combines with J gene TRBJ2-2; D not certain. Trimming stripped 8 bases from V and 6 bases from J, with 18 bases between. CDR1 and CDR2 from the germline V gene are KGHDR and SFDVKD. The CDR3 spans 15 residues. The CDR3 protein is CATTASPLGAGELFF. DNA of the CDR3: TGTGCCACCACAGCTAGTCCCCTTGGTGCCGGGGAGCTGTTTTTT.

J is TRBJ1-5 and V is TRBV28; TRBD1 might be the D (5 bases). Trimming pared 6 bases from V and 2 bases from J, leaving 23 bases between. This CDR3 spans 18 amino acids. From germline, CDR1 is MDHEN and CDR2 SYDVKM. Here the CDR3 reads CASRSELQGGLGNQPQHF. The CDR3 bases are TGTGCCAGCAGGTCCGAGTTGCAGGGAGGTTTGGGCAATCAGCCCCAGCATTTT.

In its sample, this clone was seen a few times. This specimen includes other DNA sequences encoding the same CDR3. V gene TRBV3-1 (or the pseudogene TRBV3-2) combines with J gene TRBJ1-1; D might be TRBD1 (6 bases). CDR3 length: 11 amino acids. The ends were cut back, 1 base at V and 11 bases at J, with 8 bases in the middle. Germline V gene data show CDR1 as LGHDT and CDR2 as YNNKEL (reference sequence). In DNA, the CDR3 is TGTGCCAGCAGCCAAGGTACAGGGGCTTTCTTT. As protein: CASSQGTGAFF.

This chain joins TRBV19 and TRBJ1-4; 10 positions agree with TRBD1. CDR1 is LNHDA, CDR2 SQIVND, per germline (reference sequence). J was trimmed by 8 bases and V by 4 bases; bases with no gene match: 7. The CDR3 spans 15 residues. CDR3 sequence: CASSTRDRGREKLFF. The CDR3 region has the DNA TGTGCCAGTAGTACCCGGGACAGGGGACGGGAAAAACTGTTTTTT. Looking up the rest from reference TRBV19 and TRBJ1-4 gives the full variable domain: DGGITQSPKYLFRKEGQNVTLSCEQNLNHDAMYWYRQDPGQGLRLIYYSQIVNDFQKGDIAEGYSVSREKKESFPLTVTSAQKNPTAFYLCASSTRDRGREKLFFGSGTQLSVL.

V and J are TRBV5-1 and TRBJ2-7; the D gene is possibly TRBD1 (5 bases). Trimming removed 0 bases from V and 5 bases from J, with 9 bases in between. The CDR3 spans 13 residues. Germline V gene lookup returns CDR1 SGHRS and CDR2 YFSETQ. CDR3 region: CASSLAGPHEQYF. CDR3 DNA sequence: TGCGCCAGCAGCTTGGCAGGGCCCCACGAGCAGTACTTC.